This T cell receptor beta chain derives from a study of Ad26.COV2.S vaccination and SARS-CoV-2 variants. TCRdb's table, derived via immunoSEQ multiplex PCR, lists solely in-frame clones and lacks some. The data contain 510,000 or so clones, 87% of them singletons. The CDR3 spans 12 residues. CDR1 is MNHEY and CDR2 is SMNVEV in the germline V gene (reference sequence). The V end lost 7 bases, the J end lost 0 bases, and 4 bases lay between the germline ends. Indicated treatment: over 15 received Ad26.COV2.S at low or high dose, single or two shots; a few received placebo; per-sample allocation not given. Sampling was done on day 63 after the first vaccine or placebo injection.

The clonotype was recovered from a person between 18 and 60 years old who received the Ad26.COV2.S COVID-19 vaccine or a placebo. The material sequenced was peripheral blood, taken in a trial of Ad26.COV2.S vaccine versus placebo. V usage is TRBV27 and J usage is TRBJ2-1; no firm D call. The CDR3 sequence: CASTTSYNEQFF. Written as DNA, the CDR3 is TGTGCCAGCACTACCTCCTACAATGAGCAGTTCTTC.